What follows describes a single T cell receptor (beta chain). This record comes from a study of long-term antiretroviral therapy in people with HIV. The authors ran the immunoSEQ assay, v3.0, at survey level. Produced via immunoSEQ multiplex PCR; TCRdb's table is partial and in-frame only. Of over 20,000 clones in the sample, roughly nine tenths were seen once. The input for sequencing was unsorted PBMCs, taken 1.9 years after starting antiretroviral therapy. This clonotype was obtained from a young woman with HIV.

The CDR3 here is CASSLIASTMSSYEQYV. CDR3 nucleotides: TGTGCCAGCAGCTTAATAGCGAGTACGATGAGCTCCTACGAGCAGTACGTC. The V gene is TRBV7-4, the J gene TRBJ2-7, with D possibly being TRBD2 (5 bases). There are 17 residues in the CDR3. CDR1 is SGHVT and CDR2 is SQSDAQ in the germline V gene. Trimming took 2 bases from V and 0 from J, leaving 17 bases between them.